The present T cell receptor (beta chain) was sequenced within a study of cytomegalovirus exposure and HLA in healthy donors. The study's findings and limits: What TCR beta sequences reportedly achieved was accurate prediction of HLA-A and HLA-B alleles in most subjects. In a later analysis, common viral pathogens appeared linked to several of the most significant clusters. Likely technical artifact: a cluster of highly shared sequence variants.

Regarding this clone: What it binds is not known.

Each of the donors was a healthy bone marrow donor. The CDR3 loop spans 18 amino acids. V shed 4 bases and J 0 bases; nucleotides not matched to a gene: 8. The V gene's germline CDR1 is SGHRS and CDR2 YFSETQ. Primers: 60 Vbeta forward and 13 Jbeta reverse. Sequencing used immunoSEQ multiplex PCR; TCRdb keeps in-frame clones, though not all of them. The table includes fewer than 95,000 clones, over 55% detected once. The V and J genes are TRBV5-1 and TRBJ1-3, with TRBD1 identical over 12 bases. Sequenced: PBMCs. This clonotype was sampled from a woman in her twenties or thirties in good health and CMV-seronegative. CDR3 nucleotides: TGCGCCAGCAGCGGGACAGGGGGCCGACCTCTCTCTGGAAACACCATATATTTT. It codes for CASSGTGGRPLSGNTIYF.